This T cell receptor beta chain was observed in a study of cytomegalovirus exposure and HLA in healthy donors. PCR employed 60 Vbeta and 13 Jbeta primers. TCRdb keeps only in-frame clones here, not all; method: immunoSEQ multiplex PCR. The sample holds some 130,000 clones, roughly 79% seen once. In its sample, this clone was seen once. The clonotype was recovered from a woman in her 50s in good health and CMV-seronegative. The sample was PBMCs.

CDR3: CASSYPVPREDTQYF. Here the CDR3 DNA reads TGTGCCAGCAGTTACCCCGTCCCCCGTGAGGATACGCAGTATTTT. The chain couples TRBV6-6 to TRBJ2-3; D not certain. Germline CDR1 reads MNHNY; CDR2 reads SVGAGI (reference sequence). Trimming shortened V by 2 bases and J by 6 bases, and 15 bases separated the two germline ends. This CDR3 contains 15 residues.